This T cell receptor (beta chain) appears in the sequencing data of a study of OX40 agonist ivuxolimab in advanced cancers. At the level of the study: Partial responses occurred in three patients (one hepatocellular carcinoma, two cutaneous melanoma). Findings of the study overall: At 0.1-3.0 mg/kg, partial responders had clonal expansion among the lowest observed.

Germline V gene data show CDR1 as SGHTS and CDR2 as YDEGEE. The CDR3 covers 15 residues. Trimming at V came to 4 bases and at J to 2 bases, leaving 8 bases not matched to a gene. A remark on this clone: Its matching antigen is unknown.

Profiled with immunoSEQ multiplex PCR; TCRdb holds only in-frame clones, not every one. Of approximately 84,000 clones in the sample, 90% to 95% were seen once. V usage is TRBV5-8 and J usage is TRBJ1-2, with 7 bases fitting TRBD1. Sequenced here: CD4+ or CD8+ T cells sorted from blood, sampled in a trial of the OX40 agonist ivuxolimab. The TCR was taken from an adult with an advanced solid tumor such as melanoma, head and neck, liver or kidney cancer. The CDR3 DNA sequence: TGTGCCAGCAGCCACCCCGGACAGGCCAACTATGGCTACACCTTC. Translation: CASSHPGQANYGYTF.